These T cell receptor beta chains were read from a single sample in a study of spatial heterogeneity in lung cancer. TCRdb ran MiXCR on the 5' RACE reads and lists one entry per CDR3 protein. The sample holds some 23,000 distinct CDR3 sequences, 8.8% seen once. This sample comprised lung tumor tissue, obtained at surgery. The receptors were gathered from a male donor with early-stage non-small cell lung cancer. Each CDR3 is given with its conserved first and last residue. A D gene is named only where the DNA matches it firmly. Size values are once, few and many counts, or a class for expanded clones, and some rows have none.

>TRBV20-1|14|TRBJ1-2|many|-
CSARVVRGAYGYTF
TGCAGTGCTAGAGTAGTCCGGGGGGCGTATGGCTACACCTTC
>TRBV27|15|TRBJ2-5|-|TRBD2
CASSLYRGVQETQYF
TGTGCCAGCAGTTTGTACCGGGGGGTCCAAGAGACCCAGTACTTC
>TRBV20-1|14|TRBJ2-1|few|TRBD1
CSARDREVRNEQFF
TGCAGTGCTCGGGACAGGGAGGTTCGGAATGAGCAGTTCTTC
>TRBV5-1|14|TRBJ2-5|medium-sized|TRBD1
CASSSGQQEETQYF
TGCGCCAGCAGCTCGGGACAGCAAGAAGAGACCCAGTACTTC
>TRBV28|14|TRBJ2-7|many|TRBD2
CASSLTSGTYEQYF
TGTGCCAGCAGTTTGACTAGCGGCACCTACGAGCAGTACTTC
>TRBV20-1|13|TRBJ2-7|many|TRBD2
CSAAGLARYEQYF
TGCAGTGCCGCCGGACTAGCGAGGTACGAGCAGTACTTC
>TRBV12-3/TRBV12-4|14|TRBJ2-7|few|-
CASSLLLTSYEQYF
TGTGCCAGCAGCCTACTACTTACCTCCTACGAGCAGTACTTC
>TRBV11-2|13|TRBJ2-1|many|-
CASSPHVYNEQFF
TGTGCCAGCAGCCCCCACGTATACAATGAGCAGTTCTTC
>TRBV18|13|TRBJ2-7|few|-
CASSPPPKDEQYF
TGTGCCAGCTCACCACCCCCAAAGGACGAGCAGTACTTC
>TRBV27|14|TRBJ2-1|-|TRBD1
CASNGQGQYNEQFF
TGTGCCAGTAATGGACAGGGGCAATACAATGAGCAGTTCTTC
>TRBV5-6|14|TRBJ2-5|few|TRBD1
CASTRTGSKETQYF
TGTGCCAGCACCCGGACAGGGTCGAAAGAGACCCAGTACTTC
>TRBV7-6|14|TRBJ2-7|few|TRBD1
CASSPLGQVHEQYF
TGTGCCAGCAGTCCTCTGGGACAGGTCCACGAGCAGTACTTC
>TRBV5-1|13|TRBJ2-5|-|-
CASRDPSTETQYF
TGCGCCAGCAGGGACCCCAGTACGGAGACCCAGTACTTC
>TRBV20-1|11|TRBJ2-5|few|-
CSARRQETQYF
TGCAGTGCTAGAAGGCAAGAGACCCAGTACTTC
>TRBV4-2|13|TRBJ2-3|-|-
CASSDPGTDTQYF
TGTGCCAGCAGCGACCCGGGCACAGATACGCAGTATTTT
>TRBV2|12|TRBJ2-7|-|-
CASRDSSYEQYF
TGTGCCAGCAGGGACAGCTCCTACGAGCAGTACTTC
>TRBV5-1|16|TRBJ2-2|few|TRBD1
CASSHRTGTNTGELFF
TGCGCCAGCAGCCACCGGACAGGAACGAACACCGGGGAGCTGTTTTTT
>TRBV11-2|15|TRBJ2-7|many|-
CASSLGPVTPSEQYF
TGTGCCAGCAGCTTAGGCCCAGTCACCCCTTCCGAGCAGTACTTC
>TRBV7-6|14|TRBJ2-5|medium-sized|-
CASSPSGFQETQYF
TGTGCCAGCAGCCCCTCAGGTTTCCAAGAGACCCAGTACTTC
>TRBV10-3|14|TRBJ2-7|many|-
CAISDSGAVYEQYF
TGTGCCATCAGCGATTCAGGGGCAGTCTACGAGCAGTACTTC
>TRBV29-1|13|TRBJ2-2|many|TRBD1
CSGGQGATGELFF
TGCAGCGGTGGACAGGGGGCCACCGGGGAGCTGTTTTTT
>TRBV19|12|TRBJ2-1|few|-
CASSIGVNEQFF
TGTGCCAGTAGTATTGGAGTGAATGAGCAGTTCTTC
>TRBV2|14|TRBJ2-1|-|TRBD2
CASSGSGGASEQFF
TGTGCCAGCAGTGGTAGCGGGGGGGCCAGTGAGCAGTTCTTC
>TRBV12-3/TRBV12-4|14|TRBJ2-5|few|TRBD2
CASSWTSVQETQYF
TGTGCCAGCAGTTGGACTAGCGTACAAGAGACCCAGTACTTC